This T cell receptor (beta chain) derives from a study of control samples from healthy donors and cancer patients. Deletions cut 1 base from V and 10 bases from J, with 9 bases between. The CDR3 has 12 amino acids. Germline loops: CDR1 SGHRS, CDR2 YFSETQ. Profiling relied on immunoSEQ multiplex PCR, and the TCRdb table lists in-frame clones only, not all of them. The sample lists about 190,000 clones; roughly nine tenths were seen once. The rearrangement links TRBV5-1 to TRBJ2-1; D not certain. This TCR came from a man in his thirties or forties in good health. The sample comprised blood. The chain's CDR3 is CASSLSLDEQFF. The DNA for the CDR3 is TGCGCCAGCAGCTTGTCCCTAGACGAGCAGTTCTTC. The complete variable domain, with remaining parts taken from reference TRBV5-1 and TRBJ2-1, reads KAGVTQTPRYLIKTRGQQVTLSCSPISGHRSVSWYQQTPGQGLQFLFEYFSETQRNKGNFPGRFSGRQFSNSRSEMNVSTLELGDSALYLCASSLSLDEQFFGPGTRLTVL.